This T cell receptor (beta chain) emerged from a study of shared clonotypes between healthy human individuals. Each subset's genomic DNA was shared equally among a number of immunoSEQ plates. The table came from immunoSEQ multiplex PCR; TCRdb's copy has only in-frame clones and leaves some out. The table has a few hundred thousand clones, around 79% seen once. Within Nashville, Tennessee resided all donors, each a Caucasian adult. The CDR3 length is 14 residues. V dropped 7 bases and J dropped 0 bases, with 15 bases sitting between them. Germline lookup yields CDR1 GTSNPN and CDR2 SVGIG (reference sequence).

This sequence originates from a woman aged 35 to 49 in good health. Some clones in this sample may be carry-over from other donors' samples. The chain combines TRBV30 with TRBJ1-1; TRBD1 is a possible D gene (5 bases). Sequences were obtained from PBMCs. For the CDR3, the DNA is TGTGCCTCCCCAAGGAGGGGCATGAACACTGAAGCTTTCTTT. This sequence encodes CASPRRGMNTEAFF.